A selection of T cell receptor beta chains follows, all from one sample in a study of T cells in Graves' hyperthyroidism and ophthalmopathy. TCRdb used MiXCR to reprocess the multiplex PCR reads, holding one entry per CDR3 protein. The sample shows about 400,000 distinct CDR3 sequences, over 13% of them seen only once. The sequencing input was blood. These receptors were taken from a man over 45 with Graves' ophthalmopathy. Each CDR3 is given with its conserved first and last residue. Each record gives: V gene, CDR3 length, J gene, CDR3 protein.

TRBV12-3/TRBV12-4,15,TRBJ2-3,CASSLTVSSTDTQYF
TRBV20-1,15,TRBJ2-7,CSARAPSRASYEQYF
TRBV4-1,16,TRBJ2-7,CASSQVDSGSYYEQYF
TRBV4-1,14,TRBJ1-1,CASSQAVWETEAFF
TRBV9,16,TRBJ2-3,CASSVVAGGITDTQYF
TRBV7-2,15,TRBJ2-1,CASSSQGRVYNEQFF
TRBV18,14,TRBJ2-7,CASSPQRDSYEQYF
TRBV3-1,14,TRBJ1-1,CASSRSGFNTEAFF
TRBV27,15,TRBJ1-5,CASRQGVFSNQPQHF
TRBV24-1,18,TRBJ2-5,CATRKAGSSHGDQETQYF
TRBV6-1,14,TRBJ2-7,CASSSPASSYEQYF
TRBV25-1,16,TRBJ1-6,CASSPSRDKNNSPLHF
TRBV2,13,TRBJ2-1,CAIRGQGYNEQFF
TRBV6-5,14,TRBJ1-6,CASSYSSESSPLHF
TRBV12-3/TRBV12-4,15,TRBJ1-6,CASSEDRGRNSPLHF
TRBV18,13,TRBJ2-2,CASSSTALGELFF
TRBV9,14,TRBJ2-7,CASSVEVDRGEQYF
TRBV5-1,12,TRBJ1-1,CASSGSGFEAFF
TRBV30,13,TRBJ1-2,CAWETLAEYGYTF
TRBV20-1,17,TRBJ2-2,CSARDFDRGGYTGELFF
TRBV6-1,15,TRBJ2-3,CASNPTSGGRDTQYF
TRBV5-6,13,TRBJ2-7,CASSFGTAYEQYF